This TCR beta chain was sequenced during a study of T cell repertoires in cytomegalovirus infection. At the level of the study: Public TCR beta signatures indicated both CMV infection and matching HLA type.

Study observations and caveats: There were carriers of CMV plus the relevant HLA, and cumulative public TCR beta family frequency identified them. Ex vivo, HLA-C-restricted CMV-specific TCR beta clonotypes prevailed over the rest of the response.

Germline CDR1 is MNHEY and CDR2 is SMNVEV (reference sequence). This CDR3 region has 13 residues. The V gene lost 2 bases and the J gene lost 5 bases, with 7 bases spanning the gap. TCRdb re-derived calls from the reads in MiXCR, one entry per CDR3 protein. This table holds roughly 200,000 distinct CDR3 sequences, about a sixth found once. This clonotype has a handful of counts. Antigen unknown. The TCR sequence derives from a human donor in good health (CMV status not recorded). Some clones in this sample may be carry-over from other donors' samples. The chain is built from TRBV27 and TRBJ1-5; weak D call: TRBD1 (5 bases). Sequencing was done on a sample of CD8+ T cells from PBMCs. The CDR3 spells CASSLRGHQPQHF. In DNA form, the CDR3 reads TGTGCCAGCAGTTTACGGGGACATCAGCCCCAGCATTTT.